This T cell receptor (beta chain) was sequenced for a study of graft-versus-host responses after intestinal transplantation. Overall study context: All recipients were given anti-thymocyte globulin induction, and tacrolimus and steroids were then administered for 2 to 4 years.

Comments on this clone: What it recognizes is unknown.

The method was immunoSEQ multiplex PCR; TCRdb's version includes in-frame clones alone and lacks a portion of them. Among 85,000 to 100,000 clones listed, less than 95% were seen once. Germline V gene lookup returns CDR1 LNHDA and CDR2 SQIVND (reference sequence). This CDR3 region has 13 residues. Trimming took 5 bases from V and 5 from J, leaving 12 bases between them. The rearrangement links TRBV19 to TRBJ1-1; perhaps TRBD1 as D (5 bases). This clonotype was sampled from a human donor who was the organ donor for an intestinal transplant. The input for sequencing was unstimulated CD8+ T cells sorted from spleen or lymph node cells, taken before transplant. The CDR3 nucleotides are TGTGCCAGTAGTCATCAGGGAGGAACTGAAGCTTTCTTT. This translates into CASSHQGGTEAFF.